The rows below give T cell receptor beta chains drawn from one sample of a study of cytotoxic CD8 clonotypes in ibrutinib-treated CLL. The table came from immunoSEQ multiplex PCR; TCRdb's copy has only in-frame clones and leaves some out. This sample carries more than 200,000 clones, 70% of them seen once, and the ten largest clones take roughly 15%. This specimen consisted of PBMCs, obtained after 24 months of ibrutinib treatment. The origin of the receptors is a human donor with chronic lymphocytic leukemia. Each CDR3 is given with its conserved first and last residue.

v_gene: TRBV30; j_gene: TRBJ2-7; CDR3aa: CAWSGPSYEQYF
v_gene: TRBV6-5; j_gene: TRBJ2-7; CDR3aa: CASSFTGETKYF
v_gene: TRBV18; j_gene: TRBJ2-7; CDR3aa: CASSRTSGVEQYF
v_gene: TRBV6-5; j_gene: TRBJ2-1; CDR3aa: CASSYGPAYNEQFF
v_gene: TRBV30; j_gene: TRBJ1-5; CDR3aa: CAWSVGQGGNQPQHF
v_gene: TRBV2; j_gene: TRBJ2-1; CDR3aa: CASLREYNEQFF
v_gene: TRBV5-1; j_gene: TRBJ1-1; CDR3aa: CASSFGIPNTEAFF
v_gene: TRBV6-6; j_gene: TRBJ1-4; CDR3aa: CASSYRENEKLFF
v_gene: TRBV7-3; j_gene: TRBJ2-1; CDR3aa: CASRPDSGRDEQFF
v_gene: TRBV10-3; j_gene: TRBJ2-1; CDR3aa: CAISEGLAEYNEQFF
v_gene: TRBV5-1; j_gene: TRBJ2-7; CDR3aa: CATGPGVLPYEQYF
v_gene: TRBV5-1; j_gene: TRBJ2-5; CDR3aa: CASSLWGYQETQYF
v_gene: TRBV7-2; j_gene: TRBJ1-1; CDR3aa: CASSSGQGMNTEAFF
v_gene: TRBV10-1; j_gene: TRBJ2-7; CDR3aa: CASSELGTGTLAYEQYF
v_gene: TRBV19; j_gene: TRBJ1-2; CDR3aa: CASSIRAGGYTF
v_gene: TRBV2; j_gene: TRBJ2-2; CDR3aa: CASVPRAVGELFF
v_gene: TRBV9; j_gene: TRBJ1-5; CDR3aa: CASSVEGKRGNQPQHF
v_gene: TRBV28; j_gene: TRBJ2-7; CDR3aa: CASSPRGDGGQYF
v_gene: TRBV5-1; j_gene: TRBJ1-4; CDR3aa: CASSFTTGSRKLFF
v_gene: TRBV5-1; j_gene: TRBJ2-3; CDR3aa: CASSLEDRVPDTQYF
v_gene: TRBV2; j_gene: TRBJ1-4; CDR3aa: CASSEAGAGEKLFF
v_gene: TRBV7-8; j_gene: TRBJ1-3; CDR3aa: CASSRGQTGNTIYF
v_gene: TRBV27; j_gene: TRBJ2-5; CDR3aa: CASSDRGGVGETQYF
v_gene: TRBV7-6; j_gene: TRBJ1-1; CDR3aa: CASSLGDQNTEAFF
v_gene: TRBV10-3; j_gene: TRBJ1-5; CDR3aa: CAISLDGESNQPQHF
v_gene: TRBV5-1; j_gene: TRBJ2-7; CDR3aa: CASSPLGLAGGYEQYF
v_gene: TRBV5-1; j_gene: TRBJ1-2; CDR3aa: CASSLVPGLNYGYTF
v_gene: TRBV30; j_gene: TRBJ1-2; CDR3aa: CAWSVAYGYTF
v_gene: TRBV7-2; j_gene: TRBJ1-5; CDR3aa: CASSLAGDPQLAQHF
v_gene: TRBV7-2; j_gene: TRBJ2-5; CDR3aa: CASSLFGGETQYF
v_gene: TRBV11-3; j_gene: TRBJ2-1; CDR3aa: CASSTSSGYNEQFF
v_gene: TRBV19; j_gene: TRBJ2-5; CDR3aa: CASALEETQYF
v_gene: TRBV21-1; j_gene: TRBJ1-4; CDR3aa: CASSKPCGAPNEKLFF
v_gene: TRBV11-3; j_gene: TRBJ2-1; CDR3aa: CASSWGGRLAGDGNEQFF
v_gene: TRBV27; j_gene: TRBJ2-7; CDR3aa: CASSQTSGALEQYF
v_gene: TRBV4-2; j_gene: TRBJ2-3; CDR3aa: CASSQDVGTSVTDTQYF
v_gene: TRBV27; j_gene: TRBJ2-1; CDR3aa: CASRILAGGFNEQFF
v_gene: TRBV25-1; j_gene: TRBJ2-7; CDR3aa: CASSASIGASYEQYF
v_gene: TRBV30; j_gene: TRBJ2-7; CDR3aa: CAWSVPRTSSYEQYF
v_gene: TRBV11-3; j_gene: TRBJ2-1; CDR3aa: CASSPRGTRNNEQFF